The T cell receptor (beta chain) described here comes from a study of cytomegalovirus exposure and HLA in healthy donors. Study results and caveats: The study listed some 160 cytomegalovirus-associated TCR beta chains. Some highly shared sequence variants likely arose as a pipeline artifact. Accurate HLA-A and HLA-B prediction from TCR beta sequences was reported for most subjects.

Primers: 60 Vbeta forward and 13 Jbeta reverse. Data came from immunoSEQ multiplex PCR; TCRdb stores just in-frame clones and leaves some out. The listing records 130,000 to 150,000 clones. Worth noting for this clone: Its specificity is unknown.

V lost 6 bases to trimming and J lost 5 bases, with 15 bases between them. CDR3 size: 13 residues. CDR1 is SGHRS and CDR2 is YFSETQ in the germline V gene. The receptor was derived from a male donor in good health and CMV-seronegative. The chain uses TRBV5-1 and TRBJ2-7, with D unresolved. Sequencing was carried out using PBMCs. The CDR3 DNA reads TGCGCCAGCAACCCCGGCCCCCGGGACGAGCAGTACTTC. It codes for CASNPGPRDEQYF.